Listed here are 21 T cell receptor beta chains from one sample, sequenced in a study of OX40 agonist ivuxolimab in advanced cancers. Profiling relied on immunoSEQ multiplex PCR, and the TCRdb table lists in-frame clones only, not all of them. The data hold 73,000 or so clones, with approximately 92% observed a single time. Specimen: CD4+ or CD8+ T cells sorted from blood, collected in a trial of the OX40 agonist ivuxolimab. These receptor sequences come from an adult with an advanced solid tumor such as melanoma, head and neck, liver or kidney cancer.

This rearrangement joins TRBV10-3 to TRBJ2-3; D ambiguous. The germline V and J ends were trimmed by 8 bases and 7 bases, with 10 bases remaining between them. Germline values: CDR1 ENHRY, CDR2 SYGVKD. The CDR3 runs 11 residues. In nucleotides, the CDR3 is TGTGCCATCGGTACGGGCCATACGCAGTATTTT. Its protein is CAIGTGHTQYF.

V and J are TRBV13 and TRBJ2-7; 12 nucleotides line up with TRBD2. The germline gives CDR1 PRHDT, CDR2 FYEKMQ (reference sequence). The CDR3 totals 15 residues. V lost 4 bases to trimming and J lost 3 bases; unmatched junction nucleotides: 4. The CDR3 region has the DNA TGTGCCAGCAGCTCAAGACTAGCGGGGGACTACGAGCAGTACTTC. Translating gives CASSSRLAGDYEQYF.

The chain employs TRBV5-1 and TRBJ2-2; no clear D. The CDR3 runs 12 residues. Germline-derived CDR1 and CDR2 are SGHRS and YFSETQ. V lost 2 bases, J lost 6 bases, and 5 bases lay in between. The CDR3 is CASSFTPGELFF. In nucleotides, the CDR3 is TGCGCCAGCAGCTTCACTCCCGGGGAGCTGTTTTTT.

This chain links TRBV5-1 with TRBJ2-6; TRBD1 matches 9 bases. V trimming: 0 bases; J trimming: 5 bases; junction bases outside the gene matches: 9. Germline-derived CDR1 and CDR2 are SGHRS and YFSETQ. The CDR3 spans 18 residues. The CDR3 reads CASSLGDREGTRANVLTF. CDR3 DNA sequence: TGCGCCAGCAGCTTGGGGGACAGGGAGGGCACTAGGGCCAACGTCCTGACTTTC.

The chain has TRBV11-2 and TRBJ1-1; TRBD1 agrees at 8 bases. Germline V lookup: CDR1 SGHAT, CDR2 FQNNGV. V lost 5 bases to trimming and J lost 7 bases; unmatched junction nucleotides: 6. This CDR3 contains 13 residues. CDR3 bases: TGTGCCAGCAGCAGGACAGGGTTTGTTGAAGCTTTCTTT. Translated, it gives CASSRTGFVEAFF.

The gene calls are TRBV19 and TRBJ1-1; a weak D match, TRBD1 (6 bases). This CDR3 spans 14 amino acids. Per the germline V gene, CDR1 is LNHDA and CDR2 is SQIVND (reference sequence). Trimming shortened V by 1 base and J by 4 bases, and 10 bases separated the two germline ends. Here the CDR3 reads CASSIVRGGTEAFF. The CDR3 nucleotides read TGTGCCAGTAGTATAGTCAGGGGTGGCACTGAAGCTTTCTTT.

V gene TRBV6-1 combines with J gene TRBJ1-5, with D unresolved. Trimming removed 2 bases at V and 5 bases at J, with 7 bases between. Germline loops: CDR1 MNHNS, CDR2 SASEGT. The CDR3 extends over 13 amino acids. CDR3 residues: CASSEFFYQPQHF. The CDR3 DNA follows: TGTGCCAGCAGTGAATTTTTTTATCAGCCCCAGCATTTT.

J is TRBJ2-4 and V is TRBV9; 10 bases match TRBD1. Germline trimming cut 2 bases from V and 7 bases from J; bases unmatched to any gene: 9. Looked up from germline, CDR1 is SGDLS and CDR2 is YYNGEE. The CDR3 contains 16 residues. CDR3 coding DNA: TGTGCCAGCAGCGTCGAGACAGGGGGCCCCCGGAACATTCAGTACTTC. Encoded protein: CASSVETGGPRNIQYF.

This chain links TRBV15 with TRBJ2-5; 12 nucleotides line up with TRBD1. The CDR3 length is 15 residues. Germline assignment: CDR1 LNHNV and CDR2 YYDKDF (reference sequence). Trimming took 3 bases from V and 4 from J; bases not matched to a gene: 3. The CDR3 loop reads CATSSGTGGLETQYF. The CDR3 DNA follows: TGTGCCACCAGCAGTGGGACAGGGGGCTTAGAGACCCAGTACTTC.

The gene calls are TRBV7-9 and TRBJ2-7; D may correspond to TRBD1 or TRBD2 (5 bases each). The germline V gene has CDR1 SEHNR and CDR2 FQNEAQ (reference sequence). The CDR3 has 15 amino acids. Trimming stripped 4 bases from V and 3 bases from J, with 16 bases between. The CDR3 nucleotides read TGTGCCAGCAGCTCCACCGGGACGGGATACTACGAGCAGTACTTC. Translating gives CASSSTGTGYYEQYF.

CDR3 nucleotides: TGTGCACGGGTAGCGGGGGGGCCGGTAAATGAGCAGTTCTTC. It is translated as CARVAGGPVNEQFF. V and J are TRBV6-1 and TRBJ2-1, with 11 positions matching TRBD2. Germline assignment: CDR1 MNHNS and CDR2 SASEGT. The CDR3 contains 14 residues.

The CDR3, as DNA: TGTGCCAGCTCAGAACCGGGACAGGGAAGCTACGAGCAGTACTTC. Amino acid sequence: CASSEPGQGSYEQYF. The V and J genes are TRBV18 and TRBJ2-7; 9 positions match TRBD1. V lost 5 bases, J lost 3 bases, and 8 bases stayed unmatched. The length of the CDR3 is 15 residues. Per germline, CDR1 KGHSH and CDR2 LQKENI.

V and J are TRBV7-9 and TRBJ1-1, with D perhaps matching TRBD1 (6 bases). V lost 5 bases and J 4 bases, leaving 14 bases between the germline ends. The germline V gene encodes CDR1 SEHNR and CDR2 FQNEAQ (reference sequence). CDR3 size: 14 residues. Written as DNA, the CDR3 is TGTGCCAGCAGCCCTCCAACAGGGAGCACTGAAGCTTTCTTT. Amino acid sequence: CASSPPTGSTEAFF.

This clone is a singleton in its sample. V gene TRBV11-2 combines with J gene TRBJ2-7; a possible D gene is TRBD1 (5 bases). V was pared by 2 bases and J by 3 bases, with 17 bases between. Germline V gene data show CDR1 as SGHAT and CDR2 as FQNNGV. CDR3 length: 16 amino acids. This CDR3 is CASSLQGDLAHYEQYF. The CDR3 DNA is TGTGCCAGCAGCTTACAGGGCGACCTTGCCCACTACGAGCAGTACTTC.

This chain joins TRBV14 and TRBJ2-7; D tentatively fits TRBD1 or TRBD2 (5 bases each). Trimming took off 4 bases at V and 3 bases at J, with 16 bases between the two ends. Germline CDR1 and CDR2: SGHDN and FVKESK. There are 15 residues in the CDR3. In DNA form, the CDR3 reads TGTGCCAGCAGCCGAATGTCAGGGACGGGCTACGAGCAGTACTTC. Amino acids: CASSRMSGTGYEQYF. Drawing the rest from reference TRBV14 and TRBJ2-7, the complete variable domain is EAGVTQFPSHSVIEKGQTVTLRCDPISGHDNLYWYRRVMGKEIKFLLHFVKESKQDESGMPNNRFLAERTGGTYSTLKVQPAELEDSGVYFCASSRMSGTGYEQYFGPGTRLTVT.

The chain recombines TRBV4-1 with TRBJ2-3; maybe TRBD2 (5 bases). Germline V gene data show CDR1 as MGHRA and CDR2 as YSYEKL. This CDR3 region has 14 residues. Between the trimmed V and J ends, which lost 5 bases and 3 bases, there was a span of 12 bases. As DNA, the CDR3 is TGCGCCAGCAGCATGGGCCTAGCAACAGATACGCAGTATTTT. Encoded protein: CASSMGLATDTQYF.

The chain combines TRBV15 with TRBJ1-1; D possibly corresponds to TRBD1 (6 bases). From germline, CDR1 is LNHNV and CDR2 YYDKDF (reference sequence). V was trimmed by 0 bases and J by 1 base, leaving 9 bases between them. The CDR3 is 15 residues long. The CDR3 coding sequence is TGTGCCACCAGCAGAGACCGGACAGAGAACACTGAAGCTTTCTTT. As protein: CATSRDRTENTEAFF.

The chain joins TRBV27 to TRBJ2-1; D is unclear. V gave up 0 bases and J gave up 8 bases, with 11 bases separating them. This CDR3 has 14 amino acids. Germline V gene data show CDR1 as MNHEY and CDR2 as SMNVEV (reference sequence). The CDR3 coding sequence is TGTGCCAGCAGTTTATCGAACTTTCCGGATGAGCAGTTCTTC. Translation gives CASSLSNFPDEQFF.

The chain has TRBV27 and TRBJ2-1, with a possible D match to TRBD2 (6 bases). The ends were cut back, 7 bases at V and 4 bases at J, with 8 bases in the middle. The CDR3 has 12 residues. Germline V gene data show CDR1 as MNHEY and CDR2 as SMNVEV (reference sequence). The CDR3 DNA is TGTGCCAGCACCGCGGGGTACAATGAGCAGTTCTTC. As protein: CASTAGYNEQFF.

The rearrangement uses TRBV6-5 and TRBJ2-1; D not certain. CDR1 is MNHEY, CDR2 SVGAGI, per germline. The CDR3 contains 15 residues. V was cut by 2 bases and J by 1 base, with 9 bases left in between. DNA of the CDR3: TGTGCCAGCAGTTACACTGGCCCTTCCTACAATGAGCAGTTCTTC. Its translation: CASSYTGPSYNEQFF.

The chain is built from TRBV4-1 and TRBJ2-7; TRBD1 aligns across 7 bases. With 3 bases clipped from V and 5 bases from J, the junction kept 10 bases outside the gene matches. The germline gives CDR1 MGHRA, CDR2 YSYEKL. The CDR3 spans 15 residues. CDR3 nucleotides: TGCGCCAGCAGCCACCCACAAACCGGGACAGACGAGCAGTACTTC. Residues: CASSHPQTGTDEQYF.